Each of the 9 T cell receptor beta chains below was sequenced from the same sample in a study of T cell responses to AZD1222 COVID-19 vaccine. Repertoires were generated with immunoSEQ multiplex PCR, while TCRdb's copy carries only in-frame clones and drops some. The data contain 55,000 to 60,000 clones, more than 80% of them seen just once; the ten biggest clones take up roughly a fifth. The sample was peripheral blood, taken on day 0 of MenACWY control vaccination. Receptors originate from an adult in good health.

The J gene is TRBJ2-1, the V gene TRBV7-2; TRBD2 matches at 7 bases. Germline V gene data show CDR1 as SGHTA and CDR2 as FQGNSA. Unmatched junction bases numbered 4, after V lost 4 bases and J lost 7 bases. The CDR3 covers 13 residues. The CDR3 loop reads CASSWGLPNEQFF. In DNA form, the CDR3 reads TGTGCCAGCAGCTGGGGACTACCTAATGAGCAGTTCTTC.

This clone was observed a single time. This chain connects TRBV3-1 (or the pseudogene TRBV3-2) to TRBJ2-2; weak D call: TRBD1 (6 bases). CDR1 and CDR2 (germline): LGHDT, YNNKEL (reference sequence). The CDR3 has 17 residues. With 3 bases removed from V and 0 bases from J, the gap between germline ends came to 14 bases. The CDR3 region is CASSHSLRTANTGELFF. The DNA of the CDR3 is TGTGCCAGCAGCCATTCGCTCCGGACAGCGAACACCGGGGAGCTGTTTTTT.

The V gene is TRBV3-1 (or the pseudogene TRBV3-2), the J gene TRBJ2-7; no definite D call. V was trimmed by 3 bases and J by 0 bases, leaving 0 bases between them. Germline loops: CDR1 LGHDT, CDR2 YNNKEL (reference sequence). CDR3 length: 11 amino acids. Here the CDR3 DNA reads TGTGCCAGCAGCCACTCCTACGAGCAGTACTTC. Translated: CASSHSYEQYF.

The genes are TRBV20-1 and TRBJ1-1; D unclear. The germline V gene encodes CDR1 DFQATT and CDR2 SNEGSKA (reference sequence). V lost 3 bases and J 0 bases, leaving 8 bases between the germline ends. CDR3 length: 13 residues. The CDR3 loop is CSASSQLNTEAFF. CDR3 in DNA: TGCAGTGCTAGTTCACAGTTGAACACTGAAGCTTTCTTT.

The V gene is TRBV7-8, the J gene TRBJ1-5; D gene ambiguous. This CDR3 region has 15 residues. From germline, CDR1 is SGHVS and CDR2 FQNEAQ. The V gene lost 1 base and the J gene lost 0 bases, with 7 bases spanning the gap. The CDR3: CASSLEGSSNQPQHF. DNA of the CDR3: TGTGCCAGCAGCTTAGAGGGCAGTAGCAATCAGCCCCAGCATTTT.

The CDR3 reads CASSAAPDRVGWTEAFF. CDR3 nucleotides: TGTGCCAGTAGTGCGGCCCCTGACAGGGTCGGTTGGACTGAAGCTTTCTTT. V usage is TRBV19 and J usage is TRBJ1-1; TRBD1 agrees at 7 bases. CDR3 length: 17 residues. V was pared by 5 bases and J by 5 bases, with 17 bases of the junction left unmatched. Germline V gene lookup returns CDR1 LNHDA and CDR2 SQIVND (reference sequence).

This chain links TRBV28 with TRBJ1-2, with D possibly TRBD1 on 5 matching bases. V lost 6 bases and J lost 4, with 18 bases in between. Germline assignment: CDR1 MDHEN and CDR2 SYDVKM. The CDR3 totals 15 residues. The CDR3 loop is CASRTPGRKGYGYTF. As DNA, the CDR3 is TGTGCCAGCAGAACTCCAGGGAGAAAAGGCTATGGCTACACCTTC.

The CDR3 DNA reads as TGTGCCAGCAGTTCCGGACAGGGAGCCAATCAGCCCCAGCATTTT. Its translation: CASSSGQGANQPQHF. V is TRBV7-9 and J is TRBJ1-5; 8 bases align to TRBD1. Trimming took 6 bases from V and 3 from J; bases not matched to a gene: 7. CDR3 length equals 15 residues. Germline CDR1 is SEHNR and CDR2 is FQNEAQ (reference sequence).

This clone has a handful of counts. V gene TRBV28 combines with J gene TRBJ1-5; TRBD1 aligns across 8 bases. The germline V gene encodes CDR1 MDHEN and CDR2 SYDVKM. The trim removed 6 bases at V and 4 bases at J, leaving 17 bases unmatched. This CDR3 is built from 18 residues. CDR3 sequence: CASRLRATGTGDNQPQHF. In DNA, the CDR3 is TGTGCCAGCAGGTTAAGGGCTACCGGGACAGGAGATAATCAGCCCCAGCATTTT.